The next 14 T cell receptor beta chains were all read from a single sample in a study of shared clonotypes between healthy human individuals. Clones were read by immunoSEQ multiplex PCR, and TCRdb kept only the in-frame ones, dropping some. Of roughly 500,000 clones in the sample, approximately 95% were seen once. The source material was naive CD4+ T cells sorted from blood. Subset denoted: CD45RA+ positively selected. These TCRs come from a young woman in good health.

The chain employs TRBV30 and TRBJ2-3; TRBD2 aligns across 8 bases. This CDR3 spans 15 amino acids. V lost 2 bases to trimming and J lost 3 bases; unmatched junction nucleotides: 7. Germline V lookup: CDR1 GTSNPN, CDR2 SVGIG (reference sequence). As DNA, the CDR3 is TGTGCCTGGAGTTTCGGACTAGCTGCGACAGATACGCAGTATTTT. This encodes CAWSFGLAATDTQYF.

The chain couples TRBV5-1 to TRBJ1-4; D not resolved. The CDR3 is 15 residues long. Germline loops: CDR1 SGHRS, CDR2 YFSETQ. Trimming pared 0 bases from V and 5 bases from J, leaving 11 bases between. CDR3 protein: CASSLGRGENEKLFF. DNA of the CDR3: TGCGCCAGCAGCTTGGGGCGGGGAGAGAATGAAAAACTGTTTTTT.

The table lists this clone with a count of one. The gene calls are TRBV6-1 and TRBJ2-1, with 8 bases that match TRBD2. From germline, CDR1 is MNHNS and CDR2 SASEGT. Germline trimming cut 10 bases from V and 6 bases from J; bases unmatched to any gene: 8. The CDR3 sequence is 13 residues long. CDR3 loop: CATDLAGLNEQFF. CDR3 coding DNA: TGTGCCACCGACCTAGCGGGCCTCAATGAGCAGTTCTTC.

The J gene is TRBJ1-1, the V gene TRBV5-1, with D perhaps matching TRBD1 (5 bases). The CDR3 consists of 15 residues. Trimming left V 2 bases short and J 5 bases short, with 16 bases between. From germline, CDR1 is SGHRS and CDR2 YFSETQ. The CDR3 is CASSFLGAKMTEAFF. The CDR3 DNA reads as TGCGCCAGCAGCTTCCTCGGGGCTAAGATGACTGAAGCTTTCTTT.

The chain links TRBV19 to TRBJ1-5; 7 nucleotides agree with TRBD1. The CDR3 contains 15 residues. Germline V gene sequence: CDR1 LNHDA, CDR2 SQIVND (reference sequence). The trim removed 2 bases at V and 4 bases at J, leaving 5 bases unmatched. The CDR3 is CASSILGQRNQPQHF. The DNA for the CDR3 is TGTGCCAGTAGTATATTGGGACAGAGGAATCAGCCCCAGCATTTT. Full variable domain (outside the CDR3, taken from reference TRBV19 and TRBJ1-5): DGGITQSPKYLFRKEGQNVTLSCEQNLNHDAMYWYRQDPGQGLRLIYYSQIVNDFQKGDIAEGYSVSREKKESFPLTVTSAQKNPTAFYLCASSILGQRNQPQHFGDGTRLSIL.

CDR3 DNA sequence: TGTGCCAGTAGTATAGCGCGCCGGGGCTTCTACGAGCAGTACTTC. Translation: CASSIARRGFYEQYF. This chain links TRBV19 with TRBJ2-7; D is tentatively TRBD1 or TRBD2 (5 bases each). Trimming cost V 1 base and J 3 bases, with 13 bases left between them. Per the germline V gene, CDR1 is LNHDA and CDR2 is SQIVND (reference sequence). The CDR3 contains 15 residues.

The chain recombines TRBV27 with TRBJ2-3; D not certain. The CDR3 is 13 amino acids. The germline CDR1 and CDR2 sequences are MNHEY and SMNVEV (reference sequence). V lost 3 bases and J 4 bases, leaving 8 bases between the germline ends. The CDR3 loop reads CASSFSAADTQYF. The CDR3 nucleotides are TGTGCCAGCAGTTTTTCAGCAGCAGATACGCAGTATTTT.

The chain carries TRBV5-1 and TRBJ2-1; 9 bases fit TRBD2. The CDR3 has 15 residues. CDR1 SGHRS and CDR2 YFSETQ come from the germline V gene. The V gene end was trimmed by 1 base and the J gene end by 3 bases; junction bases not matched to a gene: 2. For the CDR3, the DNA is TGCGCCAGCAGCTTGAATAGCGGGAGCTACAATGAGCAGTTCTTC. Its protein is CASSLNSGSYNEQFF.

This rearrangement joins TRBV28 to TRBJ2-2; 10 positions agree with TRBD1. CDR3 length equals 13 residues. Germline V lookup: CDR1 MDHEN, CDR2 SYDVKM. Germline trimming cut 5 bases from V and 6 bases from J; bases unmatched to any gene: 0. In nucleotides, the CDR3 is TGTGCCAGCAGTGGACAGGGGGCCGGGGAGCTGTTTTTT. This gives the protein CASSGQGAGELFF.

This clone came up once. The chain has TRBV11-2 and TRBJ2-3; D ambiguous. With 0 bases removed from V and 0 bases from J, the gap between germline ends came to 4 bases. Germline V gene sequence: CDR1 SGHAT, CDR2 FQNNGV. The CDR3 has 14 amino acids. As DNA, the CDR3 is TGTGCCAGCAGCTTAGATACCAGCACAGATACGCAGTATTTT. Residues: CASSLDTSTDTQYF. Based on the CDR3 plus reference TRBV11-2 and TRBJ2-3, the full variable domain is EAGVAQSPRYKIIEKRQSVAFWCNPISGHATLYWYQQILGQGPKLLIQFQNNGVVDDSQLPKDRFSAERLKGVDSTLKIQPAKLEDSAVYLCASSLDTSTDTQYFGPGTRLTVL.

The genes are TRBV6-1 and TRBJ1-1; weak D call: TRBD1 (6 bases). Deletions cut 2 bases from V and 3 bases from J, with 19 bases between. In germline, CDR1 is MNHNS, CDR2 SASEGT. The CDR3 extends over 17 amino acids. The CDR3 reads CASSEREPGHLHTEAFF. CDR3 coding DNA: TGTGCCAGCAGTGAAAGGGAACCGGGACACCTACACACTGAAGCTTTCTTT.

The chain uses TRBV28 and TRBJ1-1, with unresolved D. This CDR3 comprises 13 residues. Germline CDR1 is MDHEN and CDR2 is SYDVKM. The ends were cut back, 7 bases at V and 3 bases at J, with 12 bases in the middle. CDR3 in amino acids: CASTRPGYTEAFF. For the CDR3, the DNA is TGTGCCAGCACCCGCCCCGGCTACACTGAAGCTTTCTTT.

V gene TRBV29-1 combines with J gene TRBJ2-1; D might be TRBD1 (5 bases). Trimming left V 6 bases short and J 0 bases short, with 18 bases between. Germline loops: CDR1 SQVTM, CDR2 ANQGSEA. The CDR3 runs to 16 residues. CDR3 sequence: CSVRTTTVSSYNEQFF. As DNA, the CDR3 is TGCAGCGTCAGGACCACGACAGTCTCCTCCTACAATGAGCAGTTCTTC.

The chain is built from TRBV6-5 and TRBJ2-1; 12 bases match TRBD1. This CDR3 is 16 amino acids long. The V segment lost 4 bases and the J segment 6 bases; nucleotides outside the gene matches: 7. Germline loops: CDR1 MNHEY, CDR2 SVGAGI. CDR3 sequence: CASSWTGTGGFNEQFF. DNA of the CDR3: TGTGCCAGCAGTTGGACCGGGACAGGGGGCTTCAATGAGCAGTTCTTC.